The entry that follows covers one T cell receptor beta chain sequence. In its sample, this clonotype was seen many times. This receptor's antigen is unknown. Per-base qualities were not stored, and no clone one base away is much larger. The data were taken from a study of regulatory T cells in long-lasting Graves disease (dated by TCRdb to about 2021). Regarding the complete study: Patients with newly diagnosed Graves' disease had been on antithyroid drugs for under 3 months. A total of approximately 35 samples underwent TCR sequencing: around 13 from persistent and around 20 from newly diagnosed Graves' disease patients. The study was registered as a clinical trial and conducted in China. Patients with persistent Graves' disease were compared with patients with newly diagnosed Graves' disease using TCR sequencing and RNA sequencing of peripheral blood. Study-level results and caveats: The authors noted that the small sample size was a limitation that may lower accuracy. Sequencing and analysis were limited to the TCR beta chain. Compared with newly diagnosed patients, persistent Graves' disease patients had lower TCR Shannon entropy and fewer highly expanded clones, which suggests clonal expansion. Preferential use of TRBV28, TRBJ1-2 and TRBJ2-5 was observed in persistent disease, whereas TRBV20-1 and TRBJ2-1 were favored in newly diagnosed disease. A larger number of public clonotypes was shared among persistent patients (about 2,700) than among newly diagnosed patients (roughly 980). The study examined only peripheral blood because the primary lesion, thyroid tissue, could not be accessed.

There are 15 amino acids in the CDR3, from cysteine to phenylalanine inclusive. The CDR3 DNA has 45 bases and is translated from base 1. V is cut back by 10 bases and J by 4 bases, with 13 bases in the junction unmatched. According to the germline V gene, CDR1 reads MDHEN and CDR2 reads SYDVKM. Explained via the paper, the time point label denotes: newly diagnosed GD, antithyroid drugs for less than 3 months. RNA was extracted from PBMCs in TRIzol for both TCR sequencing and RNA sequencing. The diagnosis of Graves' disease was made according to American Thyroid Association guidelines. The patients came from an endocrinology department in Xi'an, China. Each patient gave 7.5 to 10 milliliters of peripheral blood, collected in an EDTA anticoagulant tube. PBMCs were isolated by Ficoll Paque Plus density gradient separation without further T cell sorting. An Agilent 2100 Bioanalyzer and agarose gel were used to check RNA quality, and a NanoDrop 2000 was used to measure RNA concentration.

Libraries were prepared through multiplex PCR. TCRdb lists the instrument as Illumina HiSeq 4000. TCR beta libraries were built with iRepertoire HTBI primers and Arm-PCR amplification of CDR3 regions. PCR products were gel purified before sequencing. Per the source publication's procedure: Across samples, roughly 60 TRBV and over 11 TRBJ segments were identified and used for gene usage analysis of CDR3 amino acid clonotypes. COPE and FqMerger were used to merge filtered high-quality paired reads into contigs. Contigs were aligned with BLAST to IMGT TRBV, TRBD and TRBJ reference genes, and CDR3 was defined per IMGT. Any clonotype with a frequency above 0.1% was classified as a highly expanded clone. Shannon entropy was used to measure repertoire diversity, and the Gini coefficient was used to measure V-J evenness. A clonotype was considered public if more than one individual shared it. TCRdb redid the processing of the public reads, applying fastp at Q25 and MiXCR, and retained in-frame beta chains. Every entry covers one CDR3 protein and lists the most common genes and DNA from its rows. The V and J calls were determined by TCRdb, not by the authors. The sample table holds about 440,000 distinct CDR3 sequences, of which approximately 16% were seen once. The ten largest make up 9.5% to 12% of the sample.

The same data also contributed to another study, on T cells in Graves' hyperthyroidism and ophthalmopathy. As the second study states: Stable Graves' hyperthyroidism was defined as no progression to ophthalmopathy during 18 months of follow-up. Hyperthyroidism patients were aged 18 to 65 years and newly diagnosed, with disease duration of less than 2 months. Any patient with an uncontrolled infection, another autoimmune disease, pregnancy or lactation was excluded. Diagnoses were based on clinical symptoms, serum thyroxine and TRAb, thyroid ultrasound and orbital computed tomography. The first round of RT-PCR for the TCR CDR3 was performed with the HTBI primer set and the Qiagen OneStep RT-PCR kit. Most expanded thyroid clonotypes (frequency above 0.001) were also detected in blood, a finding suggesting that blood repertoires may reflect thyroid immune responses. In cross-validation, a model built on a 13 V-J signature told ophthalmopathy apart from stable hyperthyroidism with roughly 87% sensitivity and about 81% specificity, and in testing the same model reached 80%/75%. During validation, the model predicted progression to ophthalmopathy a median of about 6.5 months ahead of onset, with just under 71% sensitivity and 72% to 80% specificity. To identify TCR V-J signatures that set the groups apart, the researchers used a discovery cohort of 90 to 100 patients, made up of 40 to 45 with Graves' ophthalmopathy and 55 to 65 with stable Graves' hyperthyroidism. Prospective prediction of ophthalmopathy was tested in an independent validation cohort consisting of about 20 hyperthyroidism patients and approximately 16 patients who later progressed to ophthalmopathy. For training and testing, the approximately 92 patients in the discovery cohort were randomly divided in a 7:3 ratio. In addition, the study compared T-cell repertoires in thyroid tissue and in blood from five to seven Graves' hyperthyroidism patients. Once sampling was done, hyperthyroidism patients were given methimazole at a starting dose of 30 mg daily, whereas ophthalmopathy patients were given high-dose intravenous methylprednisolone. Libraries were constructed in a second round of multiplex PCR, after which size selection and purification were carried out. Libraries were sequenced paired-end with 100 bp reads on an Illumina HiSeq2000. SOAPnuke was used to process the raw data, with reads discarded if the reads contained adapters or uncalled bases, had a mean Phred below 15, or lacked an exact constant-primer or identifier match. COPE v1.2.5 was used to merge the high-quality paired reads, and each unique nucleotide sequence was defined as a clonotype. MiTCR v1.1 was used to align clonotypes to the IMGT TRBV, TRBD and TRBJ reference segments. The analysis included only V-J combinations with a frequency above 0.0001, which together covered more than 98% of the repertoires. A TCS score was defined as the ratio of F50 (clonal expansion) to E x V (chaos), with BLOSUM62-based TCRdist applied between CDR3 peptides within each V-J. Welch's t-statistics and random forest reduced roughly 530 V-J features to roughly 13, which were used in a naive Bayes classifier (R e1071). No statistical method was used to fix the sample size in advance, and group allocation was not hidden from the investigators. According to the paper, TCR Vbeta CDR3 sequencing was carried out on some 130 peripheral blood samples, which came from 40 to 45 ophthalmopathy, some 73 hyperthyroidism and around 17 progressor patients.

The TCR was taken from a young woman with Graves disease. Donor details come from another sample of the same person, matched by shared clones. The chain employs TRBV28 and TRBJ1-1, with 9 central nucleotides matching TRBD1. Sequencing used peripheral blood mononuclear cells (PBMCs), obtained at new diagnosis, from a patient treated with antithyroid drugs. CDR3 region: CATRRGTGLGTEAFF. The DNA reads as follows: TGTGCCACCCGGAGAGGGACAGGGTTGGGCACTGAAGCTTTCTTT.